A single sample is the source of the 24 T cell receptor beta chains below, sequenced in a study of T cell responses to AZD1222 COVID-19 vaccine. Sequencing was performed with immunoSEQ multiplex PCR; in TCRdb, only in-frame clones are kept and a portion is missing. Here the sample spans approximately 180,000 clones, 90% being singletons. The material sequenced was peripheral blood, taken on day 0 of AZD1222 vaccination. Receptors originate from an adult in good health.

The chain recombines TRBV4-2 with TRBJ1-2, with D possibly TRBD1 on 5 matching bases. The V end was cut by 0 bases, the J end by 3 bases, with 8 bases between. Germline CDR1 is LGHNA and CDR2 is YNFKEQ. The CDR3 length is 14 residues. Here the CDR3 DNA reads TGTGCCAGCAGCCAAGACTTGACAGACTATGGCTACACCTTC. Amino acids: CASSQDLTDYGYTF.

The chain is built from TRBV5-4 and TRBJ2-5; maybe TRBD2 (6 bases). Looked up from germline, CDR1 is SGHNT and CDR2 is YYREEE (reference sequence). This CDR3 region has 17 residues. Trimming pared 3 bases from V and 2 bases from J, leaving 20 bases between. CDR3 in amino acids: CASSSMGGERQQETQYF. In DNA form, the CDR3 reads TGTGCCAGCAGCTCCATGGGGGGAGAGAGACAGCAAGAGACCCAGTACTTC.

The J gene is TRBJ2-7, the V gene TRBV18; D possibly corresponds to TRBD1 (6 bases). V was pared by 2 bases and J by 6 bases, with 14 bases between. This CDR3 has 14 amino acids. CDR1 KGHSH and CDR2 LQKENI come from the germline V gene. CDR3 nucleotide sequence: TGTGCCAGCTCACCATGGACAGAGAGCAGCGAGCAGTACTTC. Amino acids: CASSPWTESSEQYF. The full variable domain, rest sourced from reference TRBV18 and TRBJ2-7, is NAGVMQNPRHLVRRRGQEARLRCSPMKGHSHVYWYRQLPEEGLKFMVYLQKENIIDESGMPKERFSAEFPKEGPSILRIQQVVRGDSAAYFCASSPWTESSEQYFGPGTRLTVT.

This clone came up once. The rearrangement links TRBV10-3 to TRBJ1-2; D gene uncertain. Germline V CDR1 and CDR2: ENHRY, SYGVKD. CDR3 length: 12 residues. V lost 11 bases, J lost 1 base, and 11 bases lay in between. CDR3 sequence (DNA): TGTGCCGCCCGGACGGGTAACTATGGCTACACCTTC. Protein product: CAARTGNYGYTF.

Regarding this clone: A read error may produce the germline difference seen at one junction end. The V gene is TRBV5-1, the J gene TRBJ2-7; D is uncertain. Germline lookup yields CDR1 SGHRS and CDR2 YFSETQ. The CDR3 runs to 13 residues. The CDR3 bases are TGCGCCAGCAGCTTGAGAAGCTCCTACGGGCAGTACTTC. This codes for CASSLRSSYGQYF.

CDR3 amino acids: CASSEPANYGYTF. CDR3 nucleotide sequence: TGTGCCAGCAGTGAACCAGCTAACTATGGCTACACCTTC. The chain recombines TRBV25-1 with TRBJ1-2; D uncertain. This CDR3 region has 13 residues. Germline CDR1 and CDR2: MGHDK and SYGVNS. Trimming took off 2 bases at V and 0 bases at J, with 4 bases between the two ends.

The CDR3 DNA is TGTGCCACCACGGGGGGGGATCTTGGCTACACCTTC. Translation: CATTGGDLGYTF. The chain has TRBV24-1 and TRBJ1-2; possibly TRBD1 for D (5 bases). The germline V and J ends were trimmed by 8 bases and 7 bases, with 13 bases remaining between them. CDR1 KGHDR and CDR2 SFDVKD come from the germline V gene. This CDR3 has 12 amino acids.

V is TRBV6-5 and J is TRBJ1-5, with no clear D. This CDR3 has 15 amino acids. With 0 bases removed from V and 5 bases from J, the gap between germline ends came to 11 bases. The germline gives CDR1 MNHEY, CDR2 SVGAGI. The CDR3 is CASSYSLGLDQPQHF. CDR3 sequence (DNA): TGTGCCAGCAGTTACTCGTTAGGGCTCGATCAGCCCCAGCATTTT.

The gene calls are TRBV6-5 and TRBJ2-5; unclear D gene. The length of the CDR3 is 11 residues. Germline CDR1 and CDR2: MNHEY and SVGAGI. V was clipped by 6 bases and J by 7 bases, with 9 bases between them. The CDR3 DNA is TGTGCCAGCAGGCGTGGCGGGACCCAGTACTTC. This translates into CASRRGGTQYF.

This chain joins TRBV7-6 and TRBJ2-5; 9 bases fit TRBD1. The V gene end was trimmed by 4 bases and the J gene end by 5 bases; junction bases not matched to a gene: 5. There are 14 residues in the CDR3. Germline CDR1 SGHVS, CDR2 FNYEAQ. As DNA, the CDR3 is TGTGCCAGCAGCTACAAAGGACAGGGGGAGACCCAGTACTTC. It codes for CASSYKGQGETQYF.

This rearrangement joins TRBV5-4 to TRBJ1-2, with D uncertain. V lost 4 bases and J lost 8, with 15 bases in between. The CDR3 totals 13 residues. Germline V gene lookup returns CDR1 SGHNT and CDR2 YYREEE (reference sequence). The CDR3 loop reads CASSPRPGSGYTF. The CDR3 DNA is TGTGCCAGCAGCCCCCGGCCAGGCTCAGGCTACACCTTC.

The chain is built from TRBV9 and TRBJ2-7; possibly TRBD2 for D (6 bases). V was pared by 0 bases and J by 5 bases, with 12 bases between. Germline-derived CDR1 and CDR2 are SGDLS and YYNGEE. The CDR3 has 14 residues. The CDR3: CASSVGGDIHEQYF. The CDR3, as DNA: TGTGCCAGCAGCGTAGGGGGGGATATCCACGAGCAGTACTTC.

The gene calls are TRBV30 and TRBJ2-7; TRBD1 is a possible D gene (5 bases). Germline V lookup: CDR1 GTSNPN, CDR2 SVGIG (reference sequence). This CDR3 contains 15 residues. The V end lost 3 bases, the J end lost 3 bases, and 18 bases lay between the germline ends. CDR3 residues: CAWRGKGAANYEQYF. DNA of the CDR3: TGTGCCTGGAGAGGCAAAGGGGCAGCCAACTACGAGCAGTACTTC.

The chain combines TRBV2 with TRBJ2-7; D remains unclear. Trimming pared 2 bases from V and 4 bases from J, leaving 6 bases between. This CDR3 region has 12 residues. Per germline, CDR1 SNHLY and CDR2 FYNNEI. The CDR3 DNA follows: TGTGCCAGCAGTGAATGGTATTACGAGCAGTACTTC. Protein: CASSEWYYEQYF.

As DNA, the CDR3 is TGTGCCAGCAGCTACTCACGGACAGGGCATACAGATACGCAGTATTTT. Protein sequence: CASSYSRTGHTDTQYF. The chain carries TRBV7-9 and TRBJ2-3; TRBD1 matches at 8 bases. The CDR3 covers 16 residues. V was pared by 4 bases and J by 3 bases, with 9 bases of the junction left unmatched. Germline lookup yields CDR1 SEHNR and CDR2 FQNEAQ (reference sequence).

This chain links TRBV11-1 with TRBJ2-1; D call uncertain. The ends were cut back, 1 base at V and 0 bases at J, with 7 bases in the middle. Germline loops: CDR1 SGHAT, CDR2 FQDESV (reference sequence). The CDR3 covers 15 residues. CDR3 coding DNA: TGTGCCAGCAGCTTAGTCAGGAGCTCCTACAATGAGCAGTTCTTC. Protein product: CASSLVRSSYNEQFF.

CDR3 DNA sequence: TGTGCAAGTCGCTCCATTAGCGGGGAGCAAGAGACCCAGTACTTC. Translating gives CASRSISGEQETQYF. This chain links TRBV12-2 with TRBJ2-5; the table names TRBD2, a call not compared with the DNA. TRBV12-2 is a known pseudogene. The CDR3 is 15 amino acids.

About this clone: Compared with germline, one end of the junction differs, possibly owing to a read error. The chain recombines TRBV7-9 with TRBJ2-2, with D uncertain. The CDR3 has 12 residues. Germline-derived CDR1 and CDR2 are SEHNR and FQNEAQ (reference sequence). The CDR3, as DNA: TGTGCCAGCAGCTTCCGCACCCGGGAGCTGTTTTTT. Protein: CASSFRTRELFF.

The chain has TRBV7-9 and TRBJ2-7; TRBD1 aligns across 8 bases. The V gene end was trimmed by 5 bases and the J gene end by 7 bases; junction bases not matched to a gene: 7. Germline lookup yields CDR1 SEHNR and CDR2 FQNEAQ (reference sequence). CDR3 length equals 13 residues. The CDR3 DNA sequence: TGTGCCAGCAGCCGGACAGGGTCGCGGGAGCAGTACTTC. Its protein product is CASSRTGSREQYF.

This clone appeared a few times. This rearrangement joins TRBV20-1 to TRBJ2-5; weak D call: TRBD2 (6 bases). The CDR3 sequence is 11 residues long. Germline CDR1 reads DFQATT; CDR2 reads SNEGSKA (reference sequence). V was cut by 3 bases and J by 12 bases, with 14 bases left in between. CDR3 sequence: CSASPGVPKYF. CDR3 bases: TGCAGTGCTAGCCCGGGGGTACCAAAGTACTTC.

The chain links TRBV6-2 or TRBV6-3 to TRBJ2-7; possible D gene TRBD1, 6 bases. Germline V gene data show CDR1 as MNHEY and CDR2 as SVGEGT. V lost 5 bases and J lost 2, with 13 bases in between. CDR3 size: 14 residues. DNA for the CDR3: TGTGCCAGCAGTCCCCTGACAGGTGCCTACGAGCAGTACTTC. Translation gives CASSPLTGAYEQYF.

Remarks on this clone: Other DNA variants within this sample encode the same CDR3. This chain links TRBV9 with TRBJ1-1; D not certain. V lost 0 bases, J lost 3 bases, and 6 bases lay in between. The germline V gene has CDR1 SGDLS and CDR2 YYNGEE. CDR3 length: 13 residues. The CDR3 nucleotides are TGTGCCAGCAGCGTAGCTTTAGACACTGAAGCTTTCTTT. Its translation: CASSVALDTEAFF.

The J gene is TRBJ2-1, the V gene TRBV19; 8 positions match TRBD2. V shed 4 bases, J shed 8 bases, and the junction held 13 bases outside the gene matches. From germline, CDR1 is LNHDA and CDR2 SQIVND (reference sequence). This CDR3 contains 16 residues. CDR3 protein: CASSTRTSLGRDEQFF. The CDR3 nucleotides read TGTGCCAGTAGTACAAGGACTAGCTTGGGTAGGGATGAGCAGTTCTTC.

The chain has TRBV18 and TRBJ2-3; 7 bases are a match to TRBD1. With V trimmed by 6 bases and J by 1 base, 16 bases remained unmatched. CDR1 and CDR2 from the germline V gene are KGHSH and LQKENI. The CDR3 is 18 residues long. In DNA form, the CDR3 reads TGTGCCAGCTCCCTTCATTATTCGACAGGGAGTGGCACAGATACGCAGTATTTT. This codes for CASSLHYSTGSGTDTQYF. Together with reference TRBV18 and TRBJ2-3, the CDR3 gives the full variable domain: NAGVMQNPRHLVRRRGQEARLRCSPMKGHSHVYWYRQLPEEGLKFMVYLQKENIIDESGMPKERFSAEFPKEGPSILRIQQVVRGDSAAYFCASSLHYSTGSGTDTQYFGPGTRLTVL.